This TCR beta chain was obtained from a study of blood T cell repertoires in COVID-19. Overall study context: PBMCs, B-cell-depleted T cells, or T cells provided the cDNA or gDNA that made up the material.

Using immunoSEQ multiplex PCR, the repertoire was profiled, and TCRdb retains in-frame clones only, with some absent. The table has hundreds of thousands of clones, around 90% seen once. The CDR3 is 16 residues long. V gave up 0 bases and J gave up 4 bases, with 17 bases separating them. Germline CDR1 and CDR2: GTSNPN and SVGIG (reference sequence). The V and J genes are TRBV30 and TRBJ2-3; D gene unclear. Material for sequencing was peripheral blood. This receptor was identified in a man aged 60 to 69 with COVID-19, enrolled during active disease. The CDR3 DNA reads TGTGCCTGGAGTGTGGGCCAGCCCAAATCCTCAGATACGCAGTATTTT. It translates to CAWSVGQPKSSDTQYF.